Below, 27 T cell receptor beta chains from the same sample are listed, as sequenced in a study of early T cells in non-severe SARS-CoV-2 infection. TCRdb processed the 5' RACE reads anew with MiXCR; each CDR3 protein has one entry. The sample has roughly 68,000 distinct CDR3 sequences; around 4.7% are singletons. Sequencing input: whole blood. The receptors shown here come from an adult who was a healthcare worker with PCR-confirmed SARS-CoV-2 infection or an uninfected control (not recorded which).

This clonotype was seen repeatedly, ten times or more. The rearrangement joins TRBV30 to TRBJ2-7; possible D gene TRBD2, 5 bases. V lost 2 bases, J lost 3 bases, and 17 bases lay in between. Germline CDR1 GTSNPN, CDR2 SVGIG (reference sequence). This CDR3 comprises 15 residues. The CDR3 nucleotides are TGTGCCTGGAGTCTACCCCGGGATTACTTCTACGAGCAGTACTTC. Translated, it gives CAWSLPRDYFYEQYF.

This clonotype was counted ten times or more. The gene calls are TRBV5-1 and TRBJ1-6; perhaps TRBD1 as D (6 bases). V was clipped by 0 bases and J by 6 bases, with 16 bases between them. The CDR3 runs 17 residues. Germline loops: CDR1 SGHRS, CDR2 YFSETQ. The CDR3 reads CASSLDGRGTSNSPLHF. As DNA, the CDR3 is TGCGCCAGCAGCTTGGATGGCAGGGGAACCTCTAATTCACCCCTCCACTTT.

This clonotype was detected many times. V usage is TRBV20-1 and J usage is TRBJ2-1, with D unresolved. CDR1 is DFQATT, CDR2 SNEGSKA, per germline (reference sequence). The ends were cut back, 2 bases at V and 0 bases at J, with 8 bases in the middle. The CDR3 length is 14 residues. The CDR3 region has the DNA TGCAGTGCTAGAACGGGCCTCTCCTACAATGAGCAGTTCTTC. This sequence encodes CSARTGLSYNEQFF.

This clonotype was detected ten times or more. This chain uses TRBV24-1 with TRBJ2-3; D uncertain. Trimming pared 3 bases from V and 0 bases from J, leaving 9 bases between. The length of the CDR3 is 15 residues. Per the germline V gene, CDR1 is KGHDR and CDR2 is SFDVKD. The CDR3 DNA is TGTGCCACCAGTGATCGGGCGACTAGCACAGATACGCAGTATTTT. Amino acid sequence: CATSDRATSTDTQYF.

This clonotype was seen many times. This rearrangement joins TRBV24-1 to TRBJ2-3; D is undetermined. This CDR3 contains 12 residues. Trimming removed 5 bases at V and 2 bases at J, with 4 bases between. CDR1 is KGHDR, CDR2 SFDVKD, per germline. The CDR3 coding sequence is TGTGCCACCAGTGGAAACACAGATACGCAGTATTTT. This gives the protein CATSGNTDTQYF.

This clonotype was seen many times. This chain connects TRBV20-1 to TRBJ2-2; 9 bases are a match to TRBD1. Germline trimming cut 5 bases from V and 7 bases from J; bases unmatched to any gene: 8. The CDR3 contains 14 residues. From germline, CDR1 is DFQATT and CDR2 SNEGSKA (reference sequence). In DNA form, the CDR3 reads TGCAGTGCTTCCGGGGACAGGGCGCGCGGGGAGCTGTTTTTT. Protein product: CSASGDRARGELFF.

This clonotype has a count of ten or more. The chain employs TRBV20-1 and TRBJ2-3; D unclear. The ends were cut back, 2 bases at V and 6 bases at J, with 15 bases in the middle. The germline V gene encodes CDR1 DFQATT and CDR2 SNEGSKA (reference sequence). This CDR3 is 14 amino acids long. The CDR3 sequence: CSARLPGPPDTQYF. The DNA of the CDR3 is TGCAGTGCTAGACTTCCAGGCCCCCCGGATACGCAGTATTTT.

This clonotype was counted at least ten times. The DNA of the CDR3 is TGTGCCAGCAGCCAACTAGCGGGGGTAAAAGGAGAGACCCAGTACTTC. Amino acids: CASSQLAGVKGETQYF. This chain links TRBV14 with TRBJ2-5; 10 bases match TRBD2. Germline trimming cut 2 bases from V and 4 bases from J; bases unmatched to any gene: 7. Germline V gene sequence: CDR1 SGHDN, CDR2 FVKESK. CDR3 size: 16 residues.

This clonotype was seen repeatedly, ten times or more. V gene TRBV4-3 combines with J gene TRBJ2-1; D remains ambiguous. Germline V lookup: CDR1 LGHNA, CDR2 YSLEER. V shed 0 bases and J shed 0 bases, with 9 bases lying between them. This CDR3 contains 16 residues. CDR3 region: CASSQDLDYSYNEQFF. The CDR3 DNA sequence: TGCGCCAGCAGCCAAGATTTGGATTACTCCTACAATGAGCAGTTCTTC.

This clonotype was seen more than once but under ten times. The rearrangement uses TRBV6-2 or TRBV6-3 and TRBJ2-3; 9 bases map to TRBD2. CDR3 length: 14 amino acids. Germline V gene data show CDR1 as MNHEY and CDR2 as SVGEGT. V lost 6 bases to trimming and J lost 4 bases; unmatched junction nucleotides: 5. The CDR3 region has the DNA TGTGCCAGCAGCCCAGCGGGAGGCGCAGATACGCAGTATTTT. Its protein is CASSPAGGADTQYF.

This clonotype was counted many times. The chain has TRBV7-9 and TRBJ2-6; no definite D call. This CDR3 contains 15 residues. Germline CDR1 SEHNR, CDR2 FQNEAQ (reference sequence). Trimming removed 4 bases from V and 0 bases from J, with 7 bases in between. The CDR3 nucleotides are TGTGCCAGCAGCTGGGTACTCTCTGGGGCCAACGTCCTGACTTTC. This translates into CASSWVLSGANVLTF.

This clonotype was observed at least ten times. The chain's CDR3 is CASSPGRDHDTQYF. The CDR3 DNA is TGTGCCAGCTCACCGGGACGGGACCACGATACGCAGTATTTT. The chain joins TRBV18 to TRBJ2-3; D might be TRBD1 or TRBD2, each matching 5 bases. The CDR3 is 14 amino acids. Trimming took off 3 bases at V and 6 bases at J, with 13 bases between the two ends. Germline V CDR1 and CDR2: KGHSH, LQKENI.

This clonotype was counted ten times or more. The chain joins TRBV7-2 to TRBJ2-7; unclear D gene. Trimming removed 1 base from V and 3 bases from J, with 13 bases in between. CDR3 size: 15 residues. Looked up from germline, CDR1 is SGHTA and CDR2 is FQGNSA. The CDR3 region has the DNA TGTGCCAGCAGCTTAGAGGTTGAGCAGTACTACGAGCAGTACTTC. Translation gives CASSLEVEQYYEQYF.

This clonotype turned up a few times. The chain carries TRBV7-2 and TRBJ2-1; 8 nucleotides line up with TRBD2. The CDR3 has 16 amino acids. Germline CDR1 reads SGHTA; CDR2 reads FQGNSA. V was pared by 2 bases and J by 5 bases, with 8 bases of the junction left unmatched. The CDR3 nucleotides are TGTGCCAGCAGCTTAAACCCAGCGGGAGCCAACAATGAGCAGTTCTTC. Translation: CASSLNPAGANNEQFF.

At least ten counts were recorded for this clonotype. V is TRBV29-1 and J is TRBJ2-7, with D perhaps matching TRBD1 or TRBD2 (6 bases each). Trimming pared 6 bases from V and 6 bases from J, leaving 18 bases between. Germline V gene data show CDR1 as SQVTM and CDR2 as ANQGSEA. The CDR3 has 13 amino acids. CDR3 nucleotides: TGCAGCGTCCGCACGGGGGCTGCGGTCGAGCAGTACTTC. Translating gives CSVRTGAAVEQYF.

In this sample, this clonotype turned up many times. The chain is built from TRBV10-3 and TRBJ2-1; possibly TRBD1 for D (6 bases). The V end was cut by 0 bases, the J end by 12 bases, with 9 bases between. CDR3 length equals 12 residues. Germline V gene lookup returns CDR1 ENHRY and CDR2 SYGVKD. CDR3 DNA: TGTGCCATCAGTGAGTCCAGGGGCGGGCAGTTCTTC. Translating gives CAISESRGGQFF.

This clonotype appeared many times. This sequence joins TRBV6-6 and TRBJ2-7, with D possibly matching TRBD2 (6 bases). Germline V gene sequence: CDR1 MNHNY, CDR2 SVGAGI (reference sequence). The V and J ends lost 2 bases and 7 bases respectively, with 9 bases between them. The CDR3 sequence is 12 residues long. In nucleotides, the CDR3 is TGTGCCAGCAGTTACGGGCGGGGTGAGCAGTACTTC. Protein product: CASSYGRGEQYF.

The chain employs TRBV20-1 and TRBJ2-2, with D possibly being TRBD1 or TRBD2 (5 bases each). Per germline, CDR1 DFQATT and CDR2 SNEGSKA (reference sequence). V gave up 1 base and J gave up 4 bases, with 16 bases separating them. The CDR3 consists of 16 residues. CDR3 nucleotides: TGCAGTGCTAGAGCGTGGGGGACCGGTACCACCGGGGAGCTGTTTTTT. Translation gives CSARAWGTGTTGELFF.

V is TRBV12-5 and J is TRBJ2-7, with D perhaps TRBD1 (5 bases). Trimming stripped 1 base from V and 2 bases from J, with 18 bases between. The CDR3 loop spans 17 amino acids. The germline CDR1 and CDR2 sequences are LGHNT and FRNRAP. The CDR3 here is CASGLATQRQPPYEQYF. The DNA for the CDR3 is TGTGCTAGTGGTTTGGCCACCCAAAGACAGCCCCCCTACGAGCAGTACTTC.

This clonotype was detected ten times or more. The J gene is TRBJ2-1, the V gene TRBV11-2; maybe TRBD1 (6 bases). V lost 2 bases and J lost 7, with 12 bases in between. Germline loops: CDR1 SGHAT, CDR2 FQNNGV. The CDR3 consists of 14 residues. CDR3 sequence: CASSLNLGANEQFF. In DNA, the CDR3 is TGTGCCAGCAGCTTAAATCTGGGGGCGAATGAGCAGTTCTTC.

Written as DNA, the CDR3 is TGTGCCAGCAGCCCCCACAGCGGGCAGGGGGCAGATGGCTACACCTTC. It is translated as CASSPHSGQGADGYTF. The chain combines TRBV7-2 with TRBJ1-2; 8 bases map to TRBD1. The V segment lost 5 bases and the J segment 6 bases; nucleotides outside the gene matches: 14. From germline, CDR1 is SGHTA and CDR2 FQGNSA. The CDR3 spans 16 residues.

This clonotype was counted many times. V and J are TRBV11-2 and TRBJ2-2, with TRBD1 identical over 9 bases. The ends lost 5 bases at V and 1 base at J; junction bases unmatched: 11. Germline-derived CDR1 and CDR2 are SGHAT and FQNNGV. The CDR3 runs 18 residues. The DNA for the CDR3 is TGTGCCAGCAGCCCTACCTTACCGGACAGGGGGAACACCGGGGAGCTGTTTTTT. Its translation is CASSPTLPDRGNTGELFF.

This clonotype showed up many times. This chain's CDR3 is CSSAEREYSNEQFF. CDR3 DNA: TGCAGCTCAGCGGAGCGGGAGTATTCCAATGAGCAGTTCTTC. The V and J genes are TRBV29-1 and TRBJ2-1, with 8 bases fitting TRBD2. Germline-derived CDR1 and CDR2 are SQVTM and ANQGSEA. V shed 8 bases, J shed 6 bases, and the junction held 12 bases outside the gene matches. There are 14 residues in the CDR3.

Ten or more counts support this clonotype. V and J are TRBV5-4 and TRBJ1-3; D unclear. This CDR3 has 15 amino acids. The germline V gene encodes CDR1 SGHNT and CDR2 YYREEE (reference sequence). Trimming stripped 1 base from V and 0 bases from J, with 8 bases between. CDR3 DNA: TGTGCCAGCAGCTTGACACGGAACTCTGGAAACACCATATATTTT. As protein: CASSLTRNSGNTIYF. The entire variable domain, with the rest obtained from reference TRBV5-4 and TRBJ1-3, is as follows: ETGVTQSPTHLIKTRGQQVTLRCSSQSGHNTVSWYQQALGQGPQFIFQYYREEENGRGNFPPRFSGLQFPNYSSELNVNALELDDSALYLCASSLTRNSGNTIYFGEGSWLTVV.

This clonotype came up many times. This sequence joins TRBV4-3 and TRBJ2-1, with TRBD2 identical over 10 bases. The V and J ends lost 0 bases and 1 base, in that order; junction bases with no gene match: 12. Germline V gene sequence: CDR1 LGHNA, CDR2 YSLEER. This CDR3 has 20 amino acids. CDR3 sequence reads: CASSQDSSGPSGSSYNEQFF. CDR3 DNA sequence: TGCGCCAGCAGCCAAGATAGTAGTGGGCCTAGCGGGAGTTCCTACAATGAGCAGTTCTTC.

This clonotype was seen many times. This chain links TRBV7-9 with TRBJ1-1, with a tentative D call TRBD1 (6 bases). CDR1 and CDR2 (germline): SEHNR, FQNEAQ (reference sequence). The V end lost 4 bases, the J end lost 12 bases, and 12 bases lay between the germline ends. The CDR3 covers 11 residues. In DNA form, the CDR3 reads TGTGCCAGCAGCTGGGGGCGAGCTCCTTTCTTT. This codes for CASSWGRAPFF.

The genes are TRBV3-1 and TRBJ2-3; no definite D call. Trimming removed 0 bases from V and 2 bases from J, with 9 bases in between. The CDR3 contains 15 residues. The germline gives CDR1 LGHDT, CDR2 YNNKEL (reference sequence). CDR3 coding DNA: TGTGCCAGCAGCCAAGATGCCATGCCCACAGATACGCAGTATTTT. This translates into CASSQDAMPTDTQYF.